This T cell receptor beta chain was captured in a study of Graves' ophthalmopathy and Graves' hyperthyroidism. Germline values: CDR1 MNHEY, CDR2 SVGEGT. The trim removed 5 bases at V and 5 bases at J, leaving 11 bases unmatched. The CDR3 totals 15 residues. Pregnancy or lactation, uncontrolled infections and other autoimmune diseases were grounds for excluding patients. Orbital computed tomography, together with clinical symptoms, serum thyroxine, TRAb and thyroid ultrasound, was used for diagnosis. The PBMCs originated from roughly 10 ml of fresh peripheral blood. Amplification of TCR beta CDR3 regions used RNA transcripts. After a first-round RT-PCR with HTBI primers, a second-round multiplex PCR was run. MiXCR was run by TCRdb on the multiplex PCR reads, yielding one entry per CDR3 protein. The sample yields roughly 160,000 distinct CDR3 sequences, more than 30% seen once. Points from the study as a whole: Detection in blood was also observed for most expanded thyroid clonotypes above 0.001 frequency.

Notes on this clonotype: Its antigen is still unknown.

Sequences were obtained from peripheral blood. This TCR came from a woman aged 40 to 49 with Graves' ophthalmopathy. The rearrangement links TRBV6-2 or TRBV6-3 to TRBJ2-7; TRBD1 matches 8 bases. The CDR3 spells CASSQGQGNKDEQYF. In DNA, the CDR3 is TGTGCCAGCAGTCAAGGACAGGGTAATAAGGACGAGCAGTACTTC.